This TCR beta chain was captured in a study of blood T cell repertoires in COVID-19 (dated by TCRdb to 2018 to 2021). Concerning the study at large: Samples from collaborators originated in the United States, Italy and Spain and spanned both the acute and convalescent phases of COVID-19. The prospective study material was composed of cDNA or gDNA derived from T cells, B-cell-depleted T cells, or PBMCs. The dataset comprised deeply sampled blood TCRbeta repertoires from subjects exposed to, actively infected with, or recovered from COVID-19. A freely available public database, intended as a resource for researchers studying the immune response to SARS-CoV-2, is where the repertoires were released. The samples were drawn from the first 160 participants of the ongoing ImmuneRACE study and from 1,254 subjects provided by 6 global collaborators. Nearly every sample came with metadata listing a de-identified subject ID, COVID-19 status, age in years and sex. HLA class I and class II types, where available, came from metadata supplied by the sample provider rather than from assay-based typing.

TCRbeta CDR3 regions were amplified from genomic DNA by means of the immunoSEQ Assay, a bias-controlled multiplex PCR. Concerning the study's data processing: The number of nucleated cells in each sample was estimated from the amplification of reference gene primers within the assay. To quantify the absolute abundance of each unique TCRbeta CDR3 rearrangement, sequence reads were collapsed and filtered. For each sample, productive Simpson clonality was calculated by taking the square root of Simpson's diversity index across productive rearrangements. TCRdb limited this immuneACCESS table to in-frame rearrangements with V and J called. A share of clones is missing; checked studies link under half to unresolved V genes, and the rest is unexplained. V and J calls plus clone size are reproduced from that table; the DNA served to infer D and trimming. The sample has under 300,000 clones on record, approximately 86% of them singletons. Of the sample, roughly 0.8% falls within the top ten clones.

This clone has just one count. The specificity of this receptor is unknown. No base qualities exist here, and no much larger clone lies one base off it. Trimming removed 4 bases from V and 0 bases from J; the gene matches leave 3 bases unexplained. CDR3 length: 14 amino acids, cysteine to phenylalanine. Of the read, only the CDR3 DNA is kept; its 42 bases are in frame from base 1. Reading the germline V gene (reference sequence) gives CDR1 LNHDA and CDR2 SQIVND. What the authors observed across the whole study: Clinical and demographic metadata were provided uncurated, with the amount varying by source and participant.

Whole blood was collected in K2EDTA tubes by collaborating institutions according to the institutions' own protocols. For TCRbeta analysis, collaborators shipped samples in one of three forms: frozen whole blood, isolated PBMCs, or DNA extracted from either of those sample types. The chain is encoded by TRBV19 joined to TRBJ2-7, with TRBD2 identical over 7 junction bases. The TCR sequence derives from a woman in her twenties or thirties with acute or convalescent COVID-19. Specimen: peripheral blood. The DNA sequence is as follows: TGTGCCAGTAGTAGAAGCGGGGTCTCCTACGAGCAGTACTTC. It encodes CASSRSGVSYEQYF.